This TCR beta chain stems from a study of shared clonotypes between healthy human individuals. TCRdb's table, derived via immunoSEQ multiplex PCR, lists solely in-frame clones and lacks some. The data hold 2 million to 2.5 million clones, with just under 95% observed a single time. V was clipped by 6 bases and J by 15 bases; unmatched bases: 10. This CDR3 contains 12 residues. From germline, CDR1 is MDHEN and CDR2 SYDVKM. Both subsets, CD45RA+ naive and CD45RA-negative memory, were split from the CD4+ cells. This sequence originates from a man aged 18 to 29 in good health. Some clones in this sample may be carry-over from other donors' samples. This chain joins TRBV28 and TRBJ2-1; TRBD2 matches 8 bases. Input material: naive CD4+ T cells from PBMCs. Described subset: CD45RA+ positively selected. In nucleotides, the CDR3 is TGTGCCAGCAGCCTAACGCGGACTAGCTCGTTCTTC. The encoded protein is CASSLTRTSSFF. The full variable domain, in which reference TRBV28 and TRBJ2-1 provide the parts outside the CDR3, is DVKVTQSSRYLVKRTGEKVFLECVQDMDHENMFWYRQDPGLGLRLIYFSYDVKMKEKGDIPEGYSVSREKKERFSLILESASTNQTSMYLCASSLTRTSSFFGPGTRLTVL.